This entry features one TCR beta chain sequence. No antigen is known for it. PCR amplification relied on 60 Vbeta primers (plus 13 Jbeta primers). Libraries were prepared by immunoSEQ multiplex PCR; TCRdb keeps only in-frame clonotypes and omits some of them. The sample yields around 100,000 clones, roughly 70% seen once. The sample comes from a study of cytomegalovirus exposure and HLA in healthy donors. The V gene's germline CDR1 is SGHAT and CDR2 FQNNGV. V was cut by 0 bases and J by 3 bases, with 13 bases left in between. CDR3 length equals 16 residues. Study-wide results and limits: The Asian-associated ancestry cluster reportedly had fewer N-insertions than the 666-donor mean in a later analysis.

V is TRBV11-2 and J is TRBJ2-3; tentatively, D is TRBD2 (6 bases). The sequenced sample consisted of PBMCs. The sequence was collected from a man in his forties in good health and CMV-seropositive. The CDR3 protein is CASSLEYEGGTDTQYF. CDR3 sequence (DNA): TGTGCCAGCAGCTTAGAGTACGAGGGAGGAACAGATACGCAGTATTTT.